This T cell receptor (beta chain) was profiled in a study of CD8+ T cells in alopecia areata. RNA, once extracted, was reverse transcribed into cDNA for use as the sequencing template. Sequencing used immunoSEQ multiplex PCR; TCRdb keeps in-frame clones, though not all of them. Here the sample spans about 270,000 clones, 60% being singletons. Concerning this clone itself: The antigen is unknown.

The sample's treatment: oral pan-JAK inhibitor, 5-10 mg twice daily. Study-wide points: An increase in clonality over normal scalp was evident in lesional scalp, especially alopecia totalis/universalis.

Germline V gene data show CDR1 as KGHSH and CDR2 as LQKENI. There are 15 residues in the CDR3. V dropped 3 bases and J dropped 2; count of bases not matched to a gene: 5. The material was CD4+ T cells sorted from blood, obtained around week 52, from a patient treated with tofacitinib. The chain is built from TRBV18 and TRBJ2-5; 8 nucleotides match TRBD1. The clonotype originates from a human donor with alopecia areata. The chain's CDR3 is CASSPPGQGQETQYF. The CDR3 DNA follows: TGTGCCAGCTCACCCCCCGGACAGGGACAAGAGACCCAGTACTTC.